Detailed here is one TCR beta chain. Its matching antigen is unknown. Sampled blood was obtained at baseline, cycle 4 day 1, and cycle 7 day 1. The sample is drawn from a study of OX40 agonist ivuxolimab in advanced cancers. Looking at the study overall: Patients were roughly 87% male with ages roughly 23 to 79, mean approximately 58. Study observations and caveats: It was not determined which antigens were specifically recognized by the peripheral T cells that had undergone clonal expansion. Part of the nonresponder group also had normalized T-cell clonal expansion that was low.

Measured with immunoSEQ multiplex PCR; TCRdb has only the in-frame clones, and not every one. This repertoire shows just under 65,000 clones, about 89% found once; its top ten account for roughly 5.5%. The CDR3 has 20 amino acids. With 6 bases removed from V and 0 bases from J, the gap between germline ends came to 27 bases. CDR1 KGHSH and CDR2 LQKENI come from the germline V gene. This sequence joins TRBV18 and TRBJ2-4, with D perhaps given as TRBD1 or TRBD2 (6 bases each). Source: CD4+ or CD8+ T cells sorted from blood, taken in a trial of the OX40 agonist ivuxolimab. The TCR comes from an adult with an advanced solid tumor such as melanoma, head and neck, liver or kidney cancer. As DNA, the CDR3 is TGTGCCAGCTCTCCCCTAAGGGACAAGGGGGGCCCGTTAGCCAAAAACATTCAGTACTTC. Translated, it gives CASSPLRDKGGPLAKNIQYF.